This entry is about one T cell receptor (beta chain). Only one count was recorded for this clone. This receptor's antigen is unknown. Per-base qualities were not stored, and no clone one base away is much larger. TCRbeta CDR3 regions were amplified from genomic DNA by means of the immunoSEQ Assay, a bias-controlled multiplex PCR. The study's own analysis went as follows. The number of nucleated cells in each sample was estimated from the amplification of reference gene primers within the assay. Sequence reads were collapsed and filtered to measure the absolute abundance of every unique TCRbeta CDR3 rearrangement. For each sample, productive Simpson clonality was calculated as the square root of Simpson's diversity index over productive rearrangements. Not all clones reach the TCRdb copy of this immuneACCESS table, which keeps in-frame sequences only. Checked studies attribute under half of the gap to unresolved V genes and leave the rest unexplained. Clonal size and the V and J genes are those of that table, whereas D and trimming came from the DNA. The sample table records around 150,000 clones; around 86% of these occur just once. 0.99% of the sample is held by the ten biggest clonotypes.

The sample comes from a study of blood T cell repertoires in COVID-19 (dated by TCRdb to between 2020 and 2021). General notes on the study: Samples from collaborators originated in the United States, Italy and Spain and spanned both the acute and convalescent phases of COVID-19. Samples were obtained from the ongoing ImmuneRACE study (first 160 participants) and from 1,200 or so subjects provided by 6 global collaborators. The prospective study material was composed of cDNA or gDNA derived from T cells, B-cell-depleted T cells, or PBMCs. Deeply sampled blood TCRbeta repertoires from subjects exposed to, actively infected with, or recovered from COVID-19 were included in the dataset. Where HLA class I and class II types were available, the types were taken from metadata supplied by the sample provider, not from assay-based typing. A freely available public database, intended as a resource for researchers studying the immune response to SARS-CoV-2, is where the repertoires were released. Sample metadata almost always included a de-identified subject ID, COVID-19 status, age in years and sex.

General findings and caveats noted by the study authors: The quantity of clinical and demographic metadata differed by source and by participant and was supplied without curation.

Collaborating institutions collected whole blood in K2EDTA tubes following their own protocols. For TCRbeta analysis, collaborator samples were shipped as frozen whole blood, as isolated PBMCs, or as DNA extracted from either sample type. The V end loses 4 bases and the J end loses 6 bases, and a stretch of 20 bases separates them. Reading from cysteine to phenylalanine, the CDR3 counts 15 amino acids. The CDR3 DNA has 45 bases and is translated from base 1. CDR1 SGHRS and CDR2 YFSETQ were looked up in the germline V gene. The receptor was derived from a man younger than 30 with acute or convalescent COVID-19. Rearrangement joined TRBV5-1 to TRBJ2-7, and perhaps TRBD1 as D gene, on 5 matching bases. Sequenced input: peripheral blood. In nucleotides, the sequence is TGCGCCAGCAGCCCCGCTCAGGGATCCCCGGGCGAGCAGTACTTC. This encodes CASSPAQGSPGEQYF.